The 17 T cell receptor beta chains in this list originate from one sample, sequenced in a study of T cell repertoires in breast cancer. The expanded emulsion RT-PCR method captured paired alpha and beta chains from CD8+ T cells. A second nested PCR with blocking oligonucleotides suppressed unpaired genes. TCRdb redid the calling of the emulsion pairing reads with MiXCR, one entry per CDR3 protein. The data contain about 4,000 distinct CDR3 sequences, just over 35% of them singletons. The sample was CD8+ T cells. The receptors were sampled from a pool of human donors with breast cancer or a healthy control (not recorded which).

In its sample, this clonotype was seen a few times. V usage is TRBV20-1 and J usage is TRBJ2-1; no clear D gene. V was trimmed by 4 bases and J by 0 bases, leaving 10 bases between them. Germline-derived CDR1 and CDR2 are DFQATT and SNEGSKA (reference sequence). The CDR3 length is 14 residues. The CDR3 region is CSAKALGSYNEQFF. The CDR3 DNA follows: TGCAGTGCTAAAGCTCTGGGCTCCTACAATGAGCAGTTCTTC.

This clonotype was detected ten times or more. The gene calls are TRBV20-1 and TRBJ1-2; no clear D. The length of the CDR3 is 12 residues. Per germline, CDR1 DFQATT and CDR2 SNEGSKA (reference sequence). Trimming left V 1 base short and J 4 bases short, with 7 bases between. The CDR3 DNA sequence: TGCAGTGCTAGAGGCCGCACCTATGGCTACACCTTC. Translating gives CSARGRTYGYTF.

This clonotype was counted at least ten times. The rearrangement joins TRBV6-1 to TRBJ1-6; TRBD1 is a possible D gene (6 bases). V lost 7 bases, J lost 10 bases, and 20 bases lay in between. The length of the CDR3 is 15 residues. The germline V gene has CDR1 MNHNS and CDR2 SASEGT. The chain's CDR3 is CASTPRGVGRSPLHF. The CDR3 region has the DNA TGTGCCAGCACCCCGAGGGGGGTCGGTAGATCACCCCTCCACTTT.

In this sample, this clonotype turned up a few times. V is TRBV4-1 and J is TRBJ2-7; weak D call: TRBD1 (6 bases). This CDR3 contains 14 residues. Germline lookup yields CDR1 MGHRA and CDR2 YSYEKL. The V and J ends lost 0 bases and 5 bases respectively, with 11 bases between them. Written as DNA, the CDR3 is TGCGCCAGCAGCCAAGATCAGGGGCTGGACGAGCAGTACTTC. Translating gives CASSQDQGLDEQYF.

This clonotype came up a few times. V is TRBV4-3 and J is TRBJ1-5; D unresolved. CDR1 is LGHNA and CDR2 is YSLEER in the germline V gene. The CDR3 is 15 amino acids. V lost 0 bases and J lost 3, with 9 bases in between. In DNA form, the CDR3 reads TGCGCCAGCAGCCAAGATCCCAGAAACAATCAGCCCCAGCATTTT. Protein product: CASSQDPRNNQPQHF.

This clonotype was detected ten times or more. The rearrangement uses TRBV19 and TRBJ2-2; unclear D gene. With 3 bases removed from V and 2 bases from J, the gap between germline ends came to 16 bases. This CDR3 is 17 amino acids long. Germline values: CDR1 LNHDA, CDR2 SQIVND (reference sequence). The CDR3 sequence is CASSIVVLGANTGELFF. The CDR3 nucleotides read TGTGCCAGTAGTATTGTGGTTCTAGGCGCAAACACCGGGGAGCTGTTTTTT.

Details on this clonotype: A read error may explain this, as a much larger clone is one base away. The CDR3 does not close with the conserved phenylalanine or tryptophan, likely indicating a read error. The chain links TRBV30 to TRBJ1-3; D might be TRBD1 (5 bases). The CDR3 totals 14 residues. Germline V gene data show CDR1 as GTSNPN and CDR2 as SVGIG (reference sequence). With 2 bases removed from V and 2 bases from J, the gap between germline ends came to 10 bases. CDR3: CAWSSGTAGNTIYC. The CDR3 DNA follows: TGTGCCTGGAGTTCGGGGACGGCTGGAAACACCATATATTGT.

With respect to this clonotype: Without the conserved terminal phenylalanine or tryptophan, this CDR3 likely stems from a read error. This chain joins TRBV20-1 and TRBJ2-3, with D maybe TRBD2 (6 bases). Trimming shortened V by 1 base and J by 6 bases, and 17 bases separated the two germline ends. The CDR3 extends over 15 amino acids. CDR1 is DFQATT and CDR2 is SNEGSKA in the germline V gene (reference sequence). As DNA, the CDR3 is TGCAGTGCTAGAGCGGTAGCGGTCCGCGCGGATACGCAGTATTAT. Its protein product is CSARAVAVRADTQYY.

This clonotype appeared many times. This CDR3 is CASKRGSGSDEQFF. The CDR3 nucleotides read TGTGCCAGCAAAAGGGGTAGCGGGAGTGATGAGCAGTTCTTC. The genes are TRBV28 and TRBJ2-1; TRBD2 agrees at 9 bases. J was trimmed by 8 bases and V by 7 bases; bases with no gene match: 9. Germline-derived CDR1 and CDR2 are MDHEN and SYDVKM. The CDR3 extends over 14 amino acids.

With regard to this clonotype: One end of the junction does not line up with germline, which may come from a read error. The chain links TRBV20-1 to TRBJ2-1; 7 positions agree with TRBD2. Per the germline V gene, CDR1 is DFQATT and CDR2 is SNEGSKA (reference sequence). CDR3 length: 15 residues. The CDR3 reads CSAIQFGGGGDKQLF. In nucleotides, the CDR3 is TGCAGTGCTATCCAATTCGGCGGGGGAGGTGATAAGCAGCTCTTC.

Note on this clonotype: A much bigger clone sits one base away, suggesting this may be a read error. CDR3: CASRTGASGNNEQFF. The CDR3 DNA sequence: TGTGCCAGCAGAACCGGGGCTAGCGGCAACAATGAGCAGTTCTTC. The rearrangement uses TRBV2 and TRBJ2-1; 7 positions match TRBD2. The junction had 10 bases not matched to a gene; V was cut back by 6 bases and J by 5 bases. CDR3 length: 15 amino acids. CDR1 is SNHLY and CDR2 is FYNNEI in the germline V gene. Full variable domain (outside the CDR3, taken from reference TRBV2 and TRBJ2-1): EPEVTQTPSHQVTQMGQEVILRCVPISNHLYFYWYRQILGQKVEFLVSFYNNEISEKSEIFDDQFSVERPDGSNFTLKIRSTKLEDSAMYFCASRTGASGNNEQFFGPGTRLTVL.

The chain combines TRBV20-1 with TRBJ2-5, with a weak D call TRBD2 (5 bases). The germline V and J ends were trimmed by 4 bases and 0 bases, with 12 bases remaining between them. The germline V gene has CDR1 DFQATT and CDR2 SNEGSKA (reference sequence). This CDR3 comprises 14 residues. The CDR3 here is CSATSPGYQETQYF. CDR3 nucleotide sequence: TGCAGTGCTACTTCTCCGGGATACCAAGAGACCCAGTACTTC.

This chain uses TRBV6-5 with TRBJ1-4, with D possibly being TRBD1 (6 bases). Germline CDR1 and CDR2: MNHEY and SVGAGI. The CDR3 has 15 amino acids. V lost 5 bases and J 7 bases, leaving 17 bases between the germline ends. CDR3 DNA: TGTGCCAGCAGTGAAGAGGGAAGGGGGGTTGAAAAACTGTTTTTT. Amino acids: CASSEEGRGVEKLFF.

This clonotype was observed at least ten times. This rearrangement joins TRBV2 to TRBJ1-2; possibly TRBD1 for D (5 bases). The ends were cut back, 2 bases at V and 7 bases at J, with 11 bases in the middle. Germline V gene lookup returns CDR1 SNHLY and CDR2 FYNNEI. The CDR3 is 13 amino acids. CDR3 amino acids: CASSERGRGGYTF. Here the CDR3 DNA reads TGTGCCAGCAGTGAACGGGGGAGGGGTGGCTACACCTTC.

This clonotype came up many times. The V gene is TRBV14, the J gene TRBJ1-6; maybe TRBD1 (5 bases). CDR3 length: 13 residues. The germline V gene encodes CDR1 SGHDN and CDR2 FVKESK. V was pared by 4 bases and J by 8 bases, with 9 bases between. The DNA of the CDR3 is TGTGCCAGCAGCCGGGACGTATATTCACCCCTCCACTTT. It specifies CASSRDVYSPLHF. Full variable domain (missing parts from reference TRBV14 and TRBJ1-6): EAGVTQFPSHSVIEKGQTVTLRCDPISGHDNLYWYRRVMGKEIKFLLHFVKESKQDESGMPNNRFLAERTGGTYSTLKVQPAELEDSGVYFCASSRDVYSPLHFGNGTRLTVT.

The V gene is TRBV18, the J gene TRBJ2-1, with D perhaps matching TRBD2 (6 bases). V was clipped by 2 bases and J by 8 bases, with 16 bases between them. CDR1 is KGHSH, CDR2 LQKENI, per germline. There are 15 residues in the CDR3. The CDR3 DNA follows: TGTGCCAGCTCACCATTGGACTACCTCTTTGATGAGCAGTTCTTC. This translates into CASSPLDYLFDEQFF.

The chain couples TRBV29-1 to TRBJ1-3; possibly TRBD1 for D (6 bases). The CDR3 extends over 15 amino acids. V was clipped by 0 bases and J by 2 bases, with 11 bases between them. CDR1 is SQVTM and CDR2 is ANQGSEA in the germline V gene. The CDR3 DNA is TGCAGCGTTGAAGACGACAGGTTAGCTGGAAACACCATATATTTT. It codes for CSVEDDRLAGNTIYF. The whole variable domain, remainder taken from reference TRBV29-1 and TRBJ1-3, is SAVISQKPSRDICQRGTSLTIQCQVDSQVTMMFWYRQQPGQSLTLIATANQGSEATYESGFVIDKFPISRPNLTFSTLTVSNMSPEDSSIYLCSVEDDRLAGNTIYFGEGSWLTVV.